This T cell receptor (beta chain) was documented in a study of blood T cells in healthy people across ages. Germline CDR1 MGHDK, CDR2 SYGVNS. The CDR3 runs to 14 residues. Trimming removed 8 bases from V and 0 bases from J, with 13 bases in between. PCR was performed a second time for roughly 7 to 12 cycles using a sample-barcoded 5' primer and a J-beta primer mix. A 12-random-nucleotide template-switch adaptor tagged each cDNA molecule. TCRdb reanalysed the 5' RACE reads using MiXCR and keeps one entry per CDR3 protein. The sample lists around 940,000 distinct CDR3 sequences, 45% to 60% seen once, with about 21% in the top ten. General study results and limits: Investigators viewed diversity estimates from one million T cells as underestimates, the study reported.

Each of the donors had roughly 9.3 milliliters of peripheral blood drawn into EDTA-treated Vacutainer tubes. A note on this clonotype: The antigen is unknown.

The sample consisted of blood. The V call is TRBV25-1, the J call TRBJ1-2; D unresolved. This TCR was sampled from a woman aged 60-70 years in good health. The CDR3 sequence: CASRATASNYGYTF. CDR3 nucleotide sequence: TGTGCCAGCCGAGCTACGGCCTCTAACTATGGCTACACCTTC.